The clone carrying this T cell receptor (beta chain) was counted a few times. This sample stems from a study of response to subunit inactivated influenza vaccine. TCRdb itself ran the RT-PCR reads through MiXCR, one entry per CDR3 protein. The sample contains more than 450,000 distinct CDR3 sequences, 11% of which appear only once. This CDR3 has 16 amino acids. Germline V lookup: CDR1 LGHNA, CDR2 YSLEER. Deletions cut 4 bases from V and 7 bases from J, with 20 bases between. The data were also submitted as part of a second study, on T cells expressing NK-cell markers. That work contributes: The authors generated TCR beta cDNA through 5'RACE template switching with UMIs. Investigators obtained TCR beta repertoires from sorted CD3+CD56+NKG2C+, CD3+CD56+NKG2C- and CD3+CD56-NKG2C+ T cells. Seven HCMV-seropositive donors and one seronegative donor made up the eight sequenced donors. Whether expanded NKG2C+ T cell clones were HCMV-specific remained unclear.

The genes are TRBV4-3 and TRBJ2-1, with D possibly matching TRBD2 (5 bases). Sequenced material: PBMCs from blood, taken on the day of vaccination. The clonotype comes from a man in his fifties or sixties who received an inactivated influenza vaccine. DNA of the CDR3: TGCGCCAGCAGCCGCGAAATATCGGGATTGGGGAATGAGCAGTTCTTC. Its translation: CASSREISGLGNEQFF.